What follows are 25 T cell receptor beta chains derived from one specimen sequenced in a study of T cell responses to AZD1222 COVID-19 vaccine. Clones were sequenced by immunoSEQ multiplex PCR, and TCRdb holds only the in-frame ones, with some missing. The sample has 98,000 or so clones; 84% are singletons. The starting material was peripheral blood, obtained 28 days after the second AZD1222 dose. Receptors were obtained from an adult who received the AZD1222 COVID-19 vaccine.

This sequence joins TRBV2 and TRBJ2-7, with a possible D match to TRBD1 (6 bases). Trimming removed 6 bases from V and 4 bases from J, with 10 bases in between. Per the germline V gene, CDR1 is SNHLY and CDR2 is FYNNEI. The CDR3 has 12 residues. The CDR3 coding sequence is TGTGCCAGCAGGGGACAAGAATACGAGCAGTACTTC. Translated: CASRGQEYEQYF.

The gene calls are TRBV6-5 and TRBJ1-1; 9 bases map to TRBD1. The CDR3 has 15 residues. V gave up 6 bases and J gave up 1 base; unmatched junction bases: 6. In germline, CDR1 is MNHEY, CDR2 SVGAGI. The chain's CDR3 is CASRNPGQGNTEAFF. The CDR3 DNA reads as TGTGCCAGCAGAAACCCGGGACAGGGGAACACTGAAGCTTTCTTT.

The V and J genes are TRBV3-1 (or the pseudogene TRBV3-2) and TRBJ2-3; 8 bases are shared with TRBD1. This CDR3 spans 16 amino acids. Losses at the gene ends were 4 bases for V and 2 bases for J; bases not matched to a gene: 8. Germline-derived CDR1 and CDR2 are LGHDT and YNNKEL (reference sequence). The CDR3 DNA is TGTGCCAGCAGCCCACTGGGACAGGCCTTCACAGATACGCAGTATTTT. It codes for CASSPLGQAFTDTQYF.

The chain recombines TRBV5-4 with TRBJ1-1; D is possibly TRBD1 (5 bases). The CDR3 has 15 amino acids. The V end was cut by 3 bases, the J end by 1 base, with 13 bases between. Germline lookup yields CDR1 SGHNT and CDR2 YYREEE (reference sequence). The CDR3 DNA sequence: TGTGCCAGCAGCTGGGACCGGCTCCAGAACACTGAAGCTTTCTTT. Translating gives CASSWDRLQNTEAFF.

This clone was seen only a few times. CDR3 sequence: CASSYAGQETQYF. CDR3 in DNA: TGTGCCAGCAGTTACGCGGGGCAAGAGACCCAGTACTTC. The V and J genes are TRBV6-2 or TRBV6-3 and TRBJ2-5, with a possible D match to TRBD2 (6 bases). Germline-derived CDR1 and CDR2 are MNHEY and SVGEGT. Between the trimmed V and J ends, which lost 2 bases and 2 bases, there was a span of 6 bases. This CDR3 contains 13 residues.

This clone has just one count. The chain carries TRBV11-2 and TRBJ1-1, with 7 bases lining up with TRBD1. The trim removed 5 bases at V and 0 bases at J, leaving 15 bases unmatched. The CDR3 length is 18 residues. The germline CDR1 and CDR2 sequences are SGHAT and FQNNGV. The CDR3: CASSPQRGGRGMNTEAFF. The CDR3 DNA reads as TGTGCCAGCAGCCCCCAGAGAGGGGGCAGAGGGATGAACACTGAAGCTTTCTTT.

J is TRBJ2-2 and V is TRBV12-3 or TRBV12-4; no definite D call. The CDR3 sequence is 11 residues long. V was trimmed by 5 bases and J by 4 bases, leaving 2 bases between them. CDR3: CASSITGELFF. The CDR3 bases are TGTGCCAGCAGTATCACCGGGGAGCTGTTTTTT.

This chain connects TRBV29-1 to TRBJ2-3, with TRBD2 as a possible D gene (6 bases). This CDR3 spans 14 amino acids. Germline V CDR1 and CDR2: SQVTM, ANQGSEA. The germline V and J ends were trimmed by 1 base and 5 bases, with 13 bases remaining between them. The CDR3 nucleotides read TGCAGCGTTGAAGTGCCGGGAGAAGTAGATACGCAGTATTTT. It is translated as CSVEVPGEVDTQYF.

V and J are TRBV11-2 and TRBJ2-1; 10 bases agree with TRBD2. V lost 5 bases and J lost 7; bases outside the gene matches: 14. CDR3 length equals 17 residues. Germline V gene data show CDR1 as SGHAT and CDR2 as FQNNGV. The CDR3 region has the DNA TGTGCCAGCAGCCTGCCTGAGACGGGACTAGCGATAAATGAGCAGTTCTTC. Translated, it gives CASSLPETGLAINEQFF.

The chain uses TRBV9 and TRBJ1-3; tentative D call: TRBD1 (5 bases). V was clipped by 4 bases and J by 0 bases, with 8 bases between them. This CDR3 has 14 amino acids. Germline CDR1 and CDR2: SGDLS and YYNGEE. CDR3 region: CASSQTVSGNTIYF. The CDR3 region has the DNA TGTGCCAGCAGCCAGACAGTCTCTGGAAACACCATATATTTT.

The CDR3 DNA sequence: TGTGCCAGCAGCTTAGGGGGACAGTCGTATGGCTACACCTTC. Translated, it gives CASSLGGQSYGYTF. The rearrangement links TRBV7-8 to TRBJ1-2; 7 nucleotides line up with TRBD1. The CDR3 has 14 residues. CDR1 and CDR2 (germline): SGHVS, FQNEAQ. V was pared by 1 base and J by 5 bases, with 4 bases of the junction left unmatched.

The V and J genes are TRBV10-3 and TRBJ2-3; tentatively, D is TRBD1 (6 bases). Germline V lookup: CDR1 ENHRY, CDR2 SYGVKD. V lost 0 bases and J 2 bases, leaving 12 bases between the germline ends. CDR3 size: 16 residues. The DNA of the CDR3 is TGTGCCATCAGTGAGTCGATGGGGGCCCCCACAGATACGCAGTATTTT. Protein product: CAISESMGAPTDTQYF.

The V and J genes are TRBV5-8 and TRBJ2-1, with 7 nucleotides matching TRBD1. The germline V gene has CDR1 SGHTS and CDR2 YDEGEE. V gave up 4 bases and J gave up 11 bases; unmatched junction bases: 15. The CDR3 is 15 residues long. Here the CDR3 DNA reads TGTGCCAGCAGCCTCCGGGACAGCAAGGGGATCCAGCAGTTCTTC. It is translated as CASSLRDSKGIQQFF. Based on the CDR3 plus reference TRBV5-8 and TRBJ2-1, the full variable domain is EAGVTQSPTHLIKTRGQQATLRCSPISGHTSVYWYQQALGLGLQFLLWYDEGEERNRGNFPPRFSGRQFPNYSSELNVNALELEDSALYLCASSLRDSKGIQQFFGPGTRLTVL.

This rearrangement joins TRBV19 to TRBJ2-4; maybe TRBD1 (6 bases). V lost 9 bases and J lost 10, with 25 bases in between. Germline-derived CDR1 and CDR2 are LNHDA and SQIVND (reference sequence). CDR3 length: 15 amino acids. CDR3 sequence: CASSQTERAGTIQYF. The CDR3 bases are TGTGCCAGCTCCCAGACAGAAAGGGCCGGGACAATTCAGTACTTC.

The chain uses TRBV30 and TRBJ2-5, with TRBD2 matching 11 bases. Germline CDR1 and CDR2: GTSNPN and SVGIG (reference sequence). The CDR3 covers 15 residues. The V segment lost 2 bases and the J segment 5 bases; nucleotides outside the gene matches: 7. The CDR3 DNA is TGTGCCTGGAGTCTTCTAGCGGGAGGTGGGGAGACCCAGTACTTC. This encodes CAWSLLAGGGETQYF.

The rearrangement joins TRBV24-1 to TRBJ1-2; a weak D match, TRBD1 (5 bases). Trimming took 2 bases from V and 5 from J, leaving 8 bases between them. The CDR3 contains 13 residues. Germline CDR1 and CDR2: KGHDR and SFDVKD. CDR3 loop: CATSDYPGYGYTF. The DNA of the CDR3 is TGTGCCACCAGTGATTACCCAGGGTATGGCTACACCTTC.

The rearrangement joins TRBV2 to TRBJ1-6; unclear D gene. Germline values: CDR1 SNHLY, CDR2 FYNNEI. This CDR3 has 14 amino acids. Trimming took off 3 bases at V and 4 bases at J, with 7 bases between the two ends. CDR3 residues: CASSESEYNSPLHF. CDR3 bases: TGTGCCAGCAGTGAGTCGGAATATAATTCACCCCTCCACTTT.

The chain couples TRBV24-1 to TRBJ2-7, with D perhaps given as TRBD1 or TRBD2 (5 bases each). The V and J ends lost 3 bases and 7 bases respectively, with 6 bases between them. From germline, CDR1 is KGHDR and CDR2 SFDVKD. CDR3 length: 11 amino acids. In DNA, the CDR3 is TGTGCCACCAGTGATGGGGGAGAGCAGTACTTC. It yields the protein CATSDGGEQYF.

The CDR3 sequence: CASSLHNQGSEQYF. The CDR3 DNA is TGTGCCAGCAGCTTACATAATCAAGGTAGCGAGCAGTACTTC. The V call is TRBV7-3, the J call TRBJ2-7; no clear D. Per the germline V gene, CDR1 is SGHTA and CDR2 is FQGTGA. Between the trimmed V and J ends, which lost 2 bases and 6 bases, there was a span of 14 bases. This CDR3 spans 14 amino acids.

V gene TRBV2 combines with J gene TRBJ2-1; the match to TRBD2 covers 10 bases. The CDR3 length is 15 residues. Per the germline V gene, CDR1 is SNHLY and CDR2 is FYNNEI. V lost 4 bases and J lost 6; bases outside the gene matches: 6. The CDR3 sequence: CASSGTSGDLNEQFF. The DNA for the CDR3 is TGTGCCAGCAGTGGGACTAGCGGAGACCTCAATGAGCAGTTCTTC.

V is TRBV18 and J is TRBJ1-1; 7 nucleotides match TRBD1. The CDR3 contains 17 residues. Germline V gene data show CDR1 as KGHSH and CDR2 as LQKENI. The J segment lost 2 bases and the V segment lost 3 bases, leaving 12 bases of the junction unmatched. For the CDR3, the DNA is TGTGCCAGCTCACCCGTGGTAACGACAGGGATCAACACTGAAGCTTTCTTT. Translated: CASSPVVTTGINTEAFF. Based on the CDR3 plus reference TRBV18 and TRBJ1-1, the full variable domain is NAGVMQNPRHLVRRRGQEARLRCSPMKGHSHVYWYRQLPEEGLKFMVYLQKENIIDESGMPKERFSAEFPKEGPSILRIQQVVRGDSAAYFCASSPVVTTGINTEAFFGQGTRLTVV.

This chain's CDR3 is CASSQRQDEQYF. The DNA of the CDR3 is TGTGCCAGCAGCCAGAGACAGGACGAGCAGTACTTC. The chain couples TRBV6-2 or TRBV6-3 to TRBJ2-7; D is perhaps TRBD1 (6 bases). In germline, CDR1 is MNHEY, CDR2 SVGEGT. V was cut by 6 bases and J by 5 bases, with 11 bases left in between. The CDR3 contains 12 residues.

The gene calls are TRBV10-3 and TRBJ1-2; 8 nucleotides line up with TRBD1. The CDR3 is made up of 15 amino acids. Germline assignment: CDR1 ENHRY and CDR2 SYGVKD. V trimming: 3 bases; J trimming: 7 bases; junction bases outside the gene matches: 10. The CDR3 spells CAISDSNQGAAGYTF. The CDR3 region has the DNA TGTGCCATCAGTGACTCGAATCAGGGGGCCGCTGGCTACACCTTC.

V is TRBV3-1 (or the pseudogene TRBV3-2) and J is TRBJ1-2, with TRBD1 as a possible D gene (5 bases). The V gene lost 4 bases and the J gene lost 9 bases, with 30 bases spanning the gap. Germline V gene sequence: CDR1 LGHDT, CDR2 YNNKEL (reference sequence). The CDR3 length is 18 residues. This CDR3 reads CASSLRGGPGSLWDRYTF. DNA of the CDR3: TGTGCCAGCAGCCTACGCGGTGGGCCGGGGAGCCTATGGGACCGCTACACCTTC.

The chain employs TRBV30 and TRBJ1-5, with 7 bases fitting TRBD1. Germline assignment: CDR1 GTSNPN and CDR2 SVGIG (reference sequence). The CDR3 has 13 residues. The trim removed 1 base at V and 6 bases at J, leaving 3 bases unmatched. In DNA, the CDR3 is TGTGCCTGGAGTGGAGGGGGCGGTCAGCCCCAGCATTTT. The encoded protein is CAWSGGGGQPQHF.